These T cell receptor beta chains were read from a single sample in a study of OX40 agonist ivuxolimab in advanced cancers. Profiling relied on immunoSEQ multiplex PCR, and the TCRdb table lists in-frame clones only, not all of them. The sample holds 30,000 to 45,000 clones, 85% to 90% seen once. The material was CD4+ or CD8+ T cells sorted from blood, obtained in a trial of the OX40 agonist ivuxolimab. These receptors originate from an adult with an advanced solid tumor such as melanoma, head and neck, liver or kidney cancer. CDR3s include the opening cysteine and the closing phenylalanine or tryptophan. D genes are given only for firm matches. Clone size is stated in some rows and not others, as once, few, many or a class when expanded.

clone_size,d_call,j_call,v_call,cdr3_aa,cdr3_nt
-,-,TRBJ1-2,TRBV27,CASSLYTGNGYTF,TGTGCCAGCAGTTTATATACAGGGAATGGCTACACCTTC
-,-,TRBJ2-3,TRBV7-6,CASSPRGLVGTDTQYF,TGTGCCAGCAGCCCTCGGGGCCTCGTGGGCACAGATACGCAGTATTTT
-,TRBD1,TRBJ1-3,TRBV4-3,CASSPLRGPGNTIYF,TGCGCCAGCAGCCCCCTTAGGGGGCCTGGAAACACCATATATTTT
-,TRBD2,TRBJ2-7,TRBV13,CASRERTSGPGEEQYF,TGTGCCAGCAGAGAGAGGACTAGCGGGCCGGGAGAGGAGCAGTACTTC
-,-,TRBJ2-7,TRBV27,CASSTPGIYEQYF,TGTGCCAGCAGTACCCCCGGGATCTACGAGCAGTACTTC
-,-,TRBJ2-7,TRBV5-5,CASSLLWETDEQYF,TGTGCCAGCAGCTTACTCTGGGAAACGGACGAGCAGTACTTC
-,-,TRBJ2-2,TRBV28,CASSLVGGGTGELFF,TGTGCCAGCAGTTTGGTCGGGGGCGGGACCGGGGAGCTGTTTTTT
-,TRBD1,TRBJ1-1,TRBV29-1,CSVGGRGNSQAFF,TGCAGCGTGGGGGGCAGGGGGAACTCCCAAGCTTTCTTT
-,-,TRBJ2-6,TRBV21-1,CASRPIVPSWGANVLTF,TGTGCCAGCAGACCCATTGTCCCTAGTTGGGGGGCCAACGTCCTGACTTTC
-,TRBD2,TRBJ2-1,TRBV7-9,CASTSRTSGHNEQFF,TGTGCCAGCACCTCCCGGACTAGCGGCCACAATGAGCAGTTCTTC
-,-,TRBJ2-7,TRBV7-3,CASSLNPGTYEQYF,TGTGCCAGCAGCTTAAATCCAGGCACCTACGAGCAGTACTTC
-,TRBD2,TRBJ2-1,TRBV28,CASSSIVLAGHSYNEQFF,TGTGCCAGCAGTTCCATCGTTTTAGCGGGCCATTCCTACAATGAGCAGTTCTTC
-,TRBD2,TRBJ2-7,TRBV5-1,CASSLFSREGDEQYF,TGCGCCAGCAGCTTGTTTTCACGGGAGGGAGACGAGCAGTACTTC
-,-,TRBJ2-7,TRBV15,CATSRDFPRGSFGHEQYF,TGTGCCACCAGCAGAGATTTCCCACGGGGGTCGTTTGGCCACGAGCAGTACTTC
-,-,TRBJ2-2,TRBV6-6,CASSYGPQTGELFF,TGTGCCAGCAGTTACGGGCCTCAGACCGGGGAGCTGTTTTTT
-,TRBD1,TRBJ2-7,TRBV5-1,CASSLRQGDGEQYF,TGCGCCAGCAGCTTGAGGCAGGGGGACGGCGAGCAGTACTTC
few,TRBD2,TRBJ2-7,TRBV19,CASSLVAGAGEQYF,TGTGCCAGTAGTCTCGTAGCGGGAGCGGGCGAGCAGTACTTC
-,TRBD1,TRBJ1-5,TRBV28,CASSSRDRGWNQPQHF,TGTGCCAGCAGTTCCCGGGACAGGGGTTGGAATCAGCCCCAGCATTTT
few,-,TRBJ1-1,TRBV2,CASSSVANTEAFF,TGTGCCAGCAGTTCGGTAGCGAACACTGAAGCTTTCTTT
-,-,TRBJ1-1,TRBV4-1,CASSQAGVLNTEAFF,TGCGCCAGCAGCCAAGCCGGGGTACTGAACACTGAAGCTTTCTTT
-,TRBD1,TRBJ2-7,TRBV6-1,CASRLTGTGKGEQYF,TGTGCCAGCAGGTTAACTGGGACAGGGAAAGGCGAGCAGTACTTC
once,-,TRBJ1-1,TRBV5-1,CASREVLWGNTEAFF,TGCGCCAGCAGGGAGGTCTTATGGGGGAACACTGAAGCTTTCTTT
-,TRBD2,TRBJ2-1,TRBV5-1,CASSTGLDNEQFF,TGCGCCAGCAGCACCGGACTAGACAATGAGCAGTTCTTC
-,-,TRBJ2-3,TRBV30,CAWSARFTRPGGTDTQYF,TGTGCCTGGAGTGCCCGATTTACTAGGCCCGGCGGCACAGATACGCAGTATTTT
-,-,TRBJ2-5,TRBV7-9,CASSSLAPNLETQYF,TGTGCCAGCAGCTCTCTAGCGCCCAACCTGGAGACCCAGTACTTC
-,-,TRBJ1-2,TRBV28,CASSLSSGVYGYTF,TGTGCCAGCAGTCTTAGCTCAGGGGTATATGGCTACACCTTC
-,TRBD1,TRBJ2-7,TRBV5-6,CASSPRQGSYEQYF,TGTGCCAGCAGCCCGCGACAGGGTTCCTACGAGCAGTACTTC
once,-,TRBJ2-7,TRBV28,CASSRAGEQYF,TGTGCCAGCAGTAGGGCGGGGGAGCAGTACTTC
-,TRBD2,TRBJ2-5,TRBV4-1,CASSQLAGGEEETQYF,TGCGCCAGCAGCCAGCTAGCGGGTGGTGAAGAAGAGACCCAGTACTTC
once,TRBD1,TRBJ2-5,TRBV11-2,CASSASRDREGYQETQYF,TGTGCCAGCAGCGCGTCCCGGGACAGGGAGGGTTACCAAGAGACCCAGTACTTC
-,-,TRBJ2-2,TRBV9,CASSPLGVTANTGELFF,TGTGCCAGCAGCCCTCTCGGGGTAACTGCGAACACCGGGGAGCTGTTTTTT
-,-,TRBJ2-1,TRBV27,CASSLMALGEQFF,TGTGCCAGCAGTTTAATGGCTTTGGGTGAGCAGTTCTTC
-,TRBD2,TRBJ2-2,TRBV4-2,CASSQKERGGVYTGELFF,TGTGCCAGCAGCCAAAAAGAGCGCGGGGGAGTGTATACCGGGGAGCTGTTTTTT
-,TRBD2,TRBJ2-1,TRBV7-9,CASSQPPLAANEQFF,TGTGCCAGCAGCCAGCCCCCTCTAGCGGCCAATGAGCAGTTCTTC
-,-,TRBJ2-7,TRBV7-9,CASSPDGQYEQYF,TGTGCCAGCAGCCCCGACGGACAATACGAGCAGTACTTC
-,-,TRBJ2-7,TRBV7-9,CAIERGPYEQYF,TGTGCCATAGAAAGGGGTCCCTACGAGCAGTACTTC
-,TRBD1,TRBJ2-7,TRBV7-9,CASSATGVEQYF,TGTGCCAGCAGCGCGACAGGGGTCGAGCAGTACTTC
once,TRBD1,TRBJ2-7,TRBV7-9,CASSWTGDSQYF,TGTGCCAGCAGCTGGACAGGGGATTCTCAGTACTTC
-,-,TRBJ1-5,TRBV28,CASQEVRNNQPQHF,TGTGCCAGCCAGGAGGTTAGGAACAATCAGCCCCAGCATTTT
once,TRBD2,TRBJ2-7,TRBV5-1,CASSDSWTSGRNYEQYF,TGCGCCAGCAGCGATTCTTGGACTAGCGGGAGGAACTACGAGCAGTACTTC
-,-,TRBJ2-1,TRBV4-3,CASSQDSQLVNSYNEQFF,TGCGCCAGCAGCCAAGATAGCCAGCTAGTCAACTCCTACAATGAGCAGTTCTTC
-,-,TRBJ2-3,TRBV19,CASLPGGGLSTDTQYF,TGTGCCAGTCTCCCTGGAGGCGGACTTAGCACAGATACGCAGTATTTT
-,TRBD2,TRBJ2-3,TRBV27,CASSFRLAGSTDTQYF,TGTGCCAGCAGTTTCAGACTAGCGGGAAGCACAGATACGCAGTATTTT
once,-,TRBJ2-5,TRBV9,CASSVGRGGIETQYF,TGTGCCAGCAGCGTAGGTAGAGGAGGGATTGAGACCCAGTACTTC
-,-,TRBJ1-1,TRBV6-6,CASSYSTNLNTEAFF,TGTGCCAGCAGTTACTCGACGAATTTGAACACTGAAGCTTTCTTT
-,TRBD2,TRBJ2-1,TRBV7-9,CASSLIGTIGYNEQFF,TGTGCCAGCAGCTTAATCGGGACTATCGGCTACAATGAGCAGTTCTTC
-,-,TRBJ2-7,TRBV11-2,CASSLGATYEQYF,TGTGCCAGCAGCTTAGGTGCAACCTACGAGCAGTACTTC
once,-,TRBJ1-4,TRBV13,CASSGADIGGTNEKLFF,TGTGCCAGCAGCGGCGCCGACATAGGGGGAACTAATGAAAAACTGTTTTTT
-,-,TRBJ2-5,TRBV21-1,CASSKGSERKETQYF,TGTGCCAGCAGCAAAGGTAGCGAAAGAAAAGAGACCCAGTACTTC
-,TRBD1,TRBJ2-5,TRBV11-3,CASSLRTGETQYF,TGTGCCAGCAGCTTGAGGACAGGGGAGACCCAGTACTTC
-,-,TRBJ1-5,TRBV27,CASSSDSISNQPQHF,TGTGCCAGCAGTTCGGACAGTATTAGCAATCAGCCCCAGCATTTT
-,TRBD2,TRBJ2-1,TRBV9,CASSPPGRASGATYNEQFF,TGTGCCAGCAGCCCCCCCGGGAGGGCTAGCGGGGCCACCTACAATGAGCAGTTCTTC